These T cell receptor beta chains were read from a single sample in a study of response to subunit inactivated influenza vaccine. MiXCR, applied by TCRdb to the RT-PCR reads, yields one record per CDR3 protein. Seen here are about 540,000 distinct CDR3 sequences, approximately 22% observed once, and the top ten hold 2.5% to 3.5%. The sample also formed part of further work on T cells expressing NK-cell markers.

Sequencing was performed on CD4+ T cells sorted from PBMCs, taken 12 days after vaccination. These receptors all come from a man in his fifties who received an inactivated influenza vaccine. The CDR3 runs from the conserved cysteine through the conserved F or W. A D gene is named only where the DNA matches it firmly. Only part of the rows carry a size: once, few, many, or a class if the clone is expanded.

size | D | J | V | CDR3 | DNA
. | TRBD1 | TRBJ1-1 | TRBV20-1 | CSAPKTGSGNTEAFF | TGCAGTGCTCCAAAGACAGGGAGTGGGAACACTGAAGCTTTCTTT
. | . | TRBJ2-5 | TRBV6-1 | CASRWTKQETQYF | TGTGCCAGCAGGTGGACTAAACAAGAGACCCAGTACTTC
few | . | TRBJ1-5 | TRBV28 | CASSWTKQPQHF | TGTGCCAGCAGCTGGACAAAACAGCCCCAGCATTTT
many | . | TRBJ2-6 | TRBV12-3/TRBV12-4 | CASSLRGAGANVLTF | TGTGCCAGCAGTTTAAGGGGGGCTGGGGCCAACGTCCTGACTTTC
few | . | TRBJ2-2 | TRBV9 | CASSVRDKSGELFF | TGTGCCAGCAGCGTTCGGGACAAGTCCGGGGAGCTGTTTTTT
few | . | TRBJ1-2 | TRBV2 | CASSPGHLRFYGYTF | TGTGCCAGCAGCCCCGGACACCTGAGGTTCTATGGCTACACCTTC
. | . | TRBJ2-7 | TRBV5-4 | CASSLTGGSEQYF | TGTGCCAGCAGCTTGACGGGTGGGTCCGAGCAGTACTTC
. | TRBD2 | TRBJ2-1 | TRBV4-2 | CASSQDKAGEQFF | TGTGCCAGCAGCCAAGATAAAGCGGGAGAGCAGTTCTTC
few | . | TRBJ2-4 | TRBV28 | CASSRTGTPKPYIQYF | TGTGCCAGCAGTCGCACCGGGACCCCAAAGCCTTACATTCAGTACTTC
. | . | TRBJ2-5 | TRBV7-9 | CASSKPREAHIQETQYF | TGTGCCAGCAGCAAACCCCGCGAGGCCCACATACAAGAGACCCAGTACTTC
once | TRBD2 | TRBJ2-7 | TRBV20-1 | CSASKPGLPTYEQYF | TGCAGTGCTAGCAAACCGGGACTACCAACCTACGAGCAGTACTTC
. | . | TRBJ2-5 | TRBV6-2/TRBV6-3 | CASSYSTIQETQYF | TGTGCCAGCAGTTATTCGACAATTCAAGAGACCCAGTACTTC
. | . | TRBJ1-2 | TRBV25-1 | CASSDHLGYTF | TGTGCCAGCAGTGACCATCTCGGCTACACCTTC
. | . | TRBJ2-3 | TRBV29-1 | CSVSTGNGATDTQYF | TGCAGCGTTTCCACAGGGAATGGGGCCACAGATACGCAGTATTTT
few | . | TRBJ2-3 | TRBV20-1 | CSANFAQYF | TGCAGTGCTAACTTTGCGCAGTATTTT
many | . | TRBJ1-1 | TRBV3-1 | CASSLSRNTEAFF | TGTGCCAGCAGTTTATCACGGAACACTGAAGCTTTCTTT
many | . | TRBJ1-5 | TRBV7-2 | CASSLVGGGNQPQHF | TGTGCCAGCAGCTTAGTAGGGGGTGGCAATCAGCCCCAGCATTTT
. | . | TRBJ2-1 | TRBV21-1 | CARAWGGPNDEQFF | TGTGCCAGGGCCTGGGGGGGCCCTAACGATGAGCAGTTCTTC
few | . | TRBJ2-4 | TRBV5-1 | CASSLTPGGQNIQYF | TGCGCCAGCAGCTTGACGCCGGGGGGCCAAAACATTCAGTACTTC
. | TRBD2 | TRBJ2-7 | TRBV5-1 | CASSLGDYAYEQYF | TGCGCCAGCAGCTTGGGGGACTATGCCTACGAGCAGTACTTC
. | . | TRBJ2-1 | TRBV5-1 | CASSPLKNEQFF | TGCGCCAGCAGCCCCCTTAAAAATGAGCAGTTCTTC
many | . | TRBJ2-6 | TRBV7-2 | CASSPGPGRSGANVLTF | TGTGCCAGCAGCCCAGGGCCGGGGCGCTCTGGGGCCAACGTCCTGACTTTC
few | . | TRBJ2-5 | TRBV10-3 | CAISDGMKETQYF | TGTGCCATCAGTGATGGGATGAAAGAGACCCAGTACTTC